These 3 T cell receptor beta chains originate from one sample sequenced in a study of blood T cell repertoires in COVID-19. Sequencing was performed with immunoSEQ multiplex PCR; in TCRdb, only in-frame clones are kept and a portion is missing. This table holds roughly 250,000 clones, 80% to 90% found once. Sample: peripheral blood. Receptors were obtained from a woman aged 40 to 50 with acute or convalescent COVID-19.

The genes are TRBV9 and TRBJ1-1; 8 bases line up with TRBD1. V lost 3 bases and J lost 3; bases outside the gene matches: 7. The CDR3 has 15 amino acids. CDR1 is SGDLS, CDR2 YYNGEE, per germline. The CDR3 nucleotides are TGTGCCAGCAGCGATGGACAGGGAGGATACACTGAAGCTTTCTTT. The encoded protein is CASSDGQGGYTEAFF.

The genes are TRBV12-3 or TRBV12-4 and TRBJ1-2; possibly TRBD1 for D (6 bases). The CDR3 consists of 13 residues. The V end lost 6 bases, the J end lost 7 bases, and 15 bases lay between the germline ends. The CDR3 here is CASSAVSGAGYTF. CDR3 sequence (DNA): TGTGCCAGCAGCGCCGTCTCAGGGGCTGGCTACACCTTC.

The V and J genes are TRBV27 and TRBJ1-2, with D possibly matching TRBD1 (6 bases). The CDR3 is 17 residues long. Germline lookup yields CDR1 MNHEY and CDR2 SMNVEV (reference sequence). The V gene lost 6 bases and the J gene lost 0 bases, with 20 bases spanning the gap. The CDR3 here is CASRKFAGDATNYGYTF. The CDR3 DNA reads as TGTGCCAGCAGGAAATTCGCAGGGGACGCAACTAACTATGGCTACACCTTC.